The clone carrying this TCR beta chain was seen a few times. The antigen remains unidentified. V was trimmed by 0 bases and J by 4 bases, leaving 13 bases between them. The CDR3 covers 16 residues. The V gene's germline CDR1 is SGHAT and CDR2 FQNNGV. The data were taken from a study of read filtering for tumor transcriptome and immune sequencing. Study in general: TCR-mapped reads were about 4 to 10.27 million with IR-seq versus about 85 to 1273 with RNA-seq.

Notes on the study in general: Even smaller IR-seq throughput identified most shared clonotypes. Single-read clonotypes: 80% to 90% of IR-seq clonotypes (around 4% of reads), about 70% of RNA-seq clonotypes (around 48% of reads).

The library was built from around 400 ng RNA with molecular barcoded adaptors for alpha/delta and beta/gamma chains. TCRdb recomputed calls from the reads with MiXCR, one row per CDR3 protein. Among roughly 90,000 distinct CDR3 sequences, 9% to 15% were seen once, and the ten largest hold about 15%. Material: a population of CD138-negative cells sorted from bone marrow. The TCR originated in a donor aged 40 or over with multiple myeloma. The chain uses TRBV11-2 and TRBJ1-3; D gene uncertain. CDR3 protein: CASSLEVQATGNTIYF. The CDR3 coding sequence is TGTGCCAGCAGCTTAGAAGTTCAGGCGACCGGAAACACCATATATTTT.